Following are 30 T cell receptor beta chains from one sample sequenced in a study of cytotoxic CD8 clonotypes in ibrutinib-treated CLL. TCRdb's copy holds only in-frame clones and misses some; the assay was immunoSEQ multiplex PCR. This sample has roughly 180,000 clones, with approximately 80% found just once. This specimen consisted of PBMCs, obtained after 24 months of ibrutinib treatment. Receptors were obtained from a human donor with chronic lymphocytic leukemia.

This clone was seen only a few times. The V and J genes are TRBV28 and TRBJ1-2; D is uncertain. V was pared by 6 bases and J by 7 bases, with 9 bases between. CDR1 is MDHEN, CDR2 SYDVKM, per germline. CDR3 length equals 11 residues. This CDR3 is CASSQTGGYTF. CDR3 DNA sequence: TGTGCCAGCAGCCAGACGGGTGGCTACACCTTC.

The J gene is TRBJ1-5, the V gene TRBV5-8, with TRBD1 as a possible D gene (5 bases). V was trimmed by 4 bases and J by 5 bases, leaving 13 bases between them. The CDR3 runs 14 residues. From germline, CDR1 is SGHTS and CDR2 YDEGEE. In DNA, the CDR3 is TGTGCCAGCAGCGCTTCAGGGATGGATCAGCCCCAGCATTTT. Its translation is CASSASGMDQPQHF.

Remarks on this clone: Germline is not matched at one junction end, which may reflect a read error. V and J are TRBV18 and TRBJ2-2; TRBD1 might be the D (6 bases). The germline V gene has CDR1 KGHSH and CDR2 LQKENI. This CDR3 spans 18 amino acids. The CDR3 DNA is TGTGCCAGCTCTCCACTCCAGGGGTTAAGAGGAGGAACCGGGGAGCTGTTTTTT. It codes for CASSPLQGLRGGTGELFF.

V and J are TRBV7-2 and TRBJ1-5, with a tentative D call TRBD1 (6 bases). Trimming left V 5 bases short and J 0 bases short, with 14 bases between. Germline CDR1 reads SGHTA; CDR2 reads FQGNSA. The CDR3 has 16 residues. CDR3 nucleotides: TGTGCCAGCAGCGTTCTAGGGGGAAATAGCAATCAGCCCCAGCATTTT. Its translation: CASSVLGGNSNQPQHF.

The chain uses TRBV10-3 and TRBJ1-5; 7 nucleotides align to TRBD1. This CDR3 comprises 14 residues. Germline CDR1 reads ENHRY; CDR2 reads SYGVKD. V shed 4 bases and J 4 bases; nucleotides not matched to a gene: 4. As DNA, the CDR3 is TGTGCCATCAGTGTCGGGACAGAAAATCAGCCCCAGCATTTT. Protein product: CAISVGTENQPQHF.

This clone occurred once. This sequence joins TRBV18 and TRBJ2-7, with D perhaps TRBD2 (7 bases). The V end was cut by 5 bases, the J end by 4 bases, with 12 bases between. The CDR3 contains 13 residues. The germline V gene has CDR1 KGHSH and CDR2 LQKENI. The CDR3 nucleotides read TGTGCCAGCTCAATCGGGGGGCCGTACGAGCAGTACTTC. Translating gives CASSIGGPYEQYF. The full variable domain, with the rest looked up from reference TRBV18 and TRBJ2-7, is NAGVMQNPRHLVRRRGQEARLRCSPMKGHSHVYWYRQLPEEGLKFMVYLQKENIIDESGMPKERFSAEFPKEGPSILRIQQVVRGDSAAYFCASSIGGPYEQYFGPGTRLTVT.

V gene TRBV10-3 combines with J gene TRBJ2-1, with D perhaps TRBD2 (6 bases). Trimming took off 0 bases at V and 8 bases at J, with 14 bases between the two ends. The CDR3 has 15 residues. Germline values: CDR1 ENHRY, CDR2 SYGVKD. CDR3 amino acids: CAISESTSLLDEQFF. The CDR3 DNA reads TGTGCCATCAGTGAGTCCACTAGCCTGTTGGATGAGCAGTTCTTC.

The chain combines TRBV4-2 with TRBJ2-1; TRBD2 matches at 7 bases. With V trimmed by 4 bases and J by 2 bases, 2 bases remained unmatched. Germline V lookup: CDR1 LGHNA, CDR2 YNFKEQ. The CDR3 is 14 residues long. The CDR3 loop is CASSPAGAYNEQFF. CDR3 nucleotide sequence: TGTGCCAGCAGCCCTGCGGGGGCCTACAATGAGCAGTTCTTC.

The chain links TRBV7-9 to TRBJ1-1; TRBD1 matches at 9 bases. This CDR3 spans 16 amino acids. Trimming took 1 base from V and 11 from J; bases not matched to a gene: 14. Germline CDR1 reads SEHNR; CDR2 reads FQNEAQ (reference sequence). The CDR3 reads CASSLDLGQGRSMAFF. CDR3 bases: TGTGCCAGCAGCTTAGATCTGGGACAGGGCCGGAGTATGGCTTTCTTT.

The chain recombines TRBV30 with TRBJ1-1; D is uncertain. The CDR3 is made up of 15 amino acids. Germline CDR1 and CDR2: GTSNPN and SVGIG (reference sequence). With 2 bases removed from V and 1 base from J, the gap between germline ends came to 14 bases. The CDR3: CAWSPRASANTEAFF. CDR3 nucleotide sequence: TGTGCCTGGAGTCCCCGGGCCTCCGCGAACACTGAAGCTTTCTTT.

This clone appeared once. The V gene is TRBV2, the J gene TRBJ1-4, with TRBD1 matching 8 bases. V shed 7 bases and J 3 bases; nucleotides not matched to a gene: 7. Germline CDR1 reads SNHLY; CDR2 reads FYNNEI. The CDR3 covers 15 residues. CDR3 coding DNA: TGTGCCAGCAATTTAAGGACAGGGTCTAATGAAAAACTGTTTTTT. This codes for CASNLRTGSNEKLFF. The full variable domain, in which reference TRBV2 and TRBJ1-4 provide the parts outside the CDR3, is EPEVTQTPSHQVTQMGQEVILRCVPISNHLYFYWYRQILGQKVEFLVSFYNNEISEKSEIFDDQFSVERPDGSNFTLKIRSTKLEDSAMYFCASNLRTGSNEKLFFGSGTQLSVL.

This sequence joins TRBV6-6 and TRBJ1-1; perhaps TRBD1 as D (6 bases). V lost 5 bases and J 10 bases, leaving 14 bases between the germline ends. Germline CDR1 and CDR2: MNHNY and SVGAGI (reference sequence). This CDR3 has 12 residues. The CDR3: CASSLRGGRAFF. CDR3 nucleotides: TGTGCCAGCAGTCTCCGGGGGGGGCGAGCTTTCTTT.

This clone was observed many times. The chain employs TRBV5-1 and TRBJ1-4, with no clear D. Germline V gene lookup returns CDR1 SGHRS and CDR2 YFSETQ. The germline V and J ends were trimmed by 4 bases and 2 bases, with 6 bases remaining between them. The CDR3 has 13 amino acids. The CDR3: CASSPRTNEKLFF. CDR3 in DNA: TGCGCCAGCAGCCCGAGGACTAATGAAAAACTGTTTTTT.

The CDR3 DNA reads TGCGCCAGCAGCGAAACCCACGGAAATAGCGGAGATACGCAGTATTTT. Its protein product is CASSETHGNSGDTQYF. The chain employs TRBV4-3 and TRBJ2-3; TRBD2 might be the D (6 bases). CDR1 LGHNA and CDR2 YSLEER come from the germline V gene. The CDR3 contains 16 residues. V was pared by 5 bases and J by 5 bases, with 20 bases between.

This sequence joins TRBV23-1 and TRBJ1-5; possible D gene TRBD1, 5 bases. TRBV23-1 is flagged as an ORF with uncertain function. The CDR3 contains 19 residues. V lost 2 bases to trimming and J lost 0 bases, with 20 bases between them. CDR3 loop: CASSQGGVGRVYSNQPQHF. DNA of the CDR3: TGCGCCAGCAGTCAAGGGGGAGTAGGGCGGGTATATAGCAATCAGCCCCAGCATTTT.

This clone showed up just once. The chain couples TRBV6-4 to TRBJ1-2; D is unresolved. The CDR3 has 12 amino acids. V lost 2 bases and J lost 7, with 8 bases in between. Per germline, CDR1 MRHNA and CDR2 SNTAGT. The CDR3 region is CASSDNSLGYTF. Here the CDR3 DNA reads TGTGCCAGCAGTGACAACAGTCTTGGCTACACCTTC.

The chain joins TRBV9 to TRBJ2-3; D is perhaps TRBD2 (6 bases). Germline V gives CDR1 SGDLS, CDR2 YYNGEE. V was pared by 4 bases and J by 0 bases, with 21 bases between. The CDR3 has 18 residues. CDR3 in amino acids: CASSSPESGGTSTDTQYF. CDR3 DNA sequence: TGTGCCAGCAGCTCCCCGGAGAGCGGCGGGACTAGCACAGATACGCAGTATTTT.

J is TRBJ1-3 and V is TRBV9; D uncertain. The V end lost 4 bases, the J end lost 2 bases, and 10 bases lay between the germline ends. There are 14 residues in the CDR3. Germline loops: CDR1 SGDLS, CDR2 YYNGEE. CDR3 protein: CASSPFDTGNTIYF. CDR3 nucleotide sequence: TGTGCCAGCAGCCCCTTCGACACTGGAAACACCATATATTTT.

The genes are TRBV30 and TRBJ1-5; D gene ambiguous. In germline, CDR1 is GTSNPN, CDR2 SVGIG (reference sequence). The CDR3 covers 14 residues. Between the trimmed V and J ends, which lost 4 bases and 0 bases, there was a span of 10 bases. CDR3 nucleotide sequence: TGTGCCTGGACCCCCACGAATAGCAATCAGCCCCAGCATTTT. It translates to CAWTPTNSNQPQHF.

This clone has a single count. The chain is built from TRBV9 and TRBJ2-5; 9 bases fit TRBD1. Looked up from germline, CDR1 is SGDLS and CDR2 is YYNGEE. The CDR3 covers 15 residues. V trimming: 4 bases; J trimming: 2 bases; junction bases outside the gene matches: 6. Written as DNA, the CDR3 is TGTGCCAGCAGCCCCGGGACAGGGAGACAAGAGACCCAGTACTTC. This translates into CASSPGTGRQETQYF.

CDR3 sequence reads: CASSVGLVRYADTQYF. DNA of the CDR3: TGTGCCAGCAGCGTCGGACTAGTTCGGTACGCAGATACGCAGTATTTT. J is TRBJ2-3 and V is TRBV7-2; TRBD2 aligns across 7 bases. The CDR3 is 16 amino acids. Germline lookup yields CDR1 SGHTA and CDR2 FQGNSA. V was clipped by 5 bases and J by 4 bases; unmatched bases: 12.

This chain links TRBV11-2 with TRBJ2-2; TRBD1 is a possible D gene (6 bases). V lost 4 bases to trimming and J lost 4 bases, with 16 bases between them. The CDR3 sequence is 16 residues long. Germline assignment: CDR1 SGHAT and CDR2 FQNNGV. CDR3 protein: CASSSARGGGTGELFF. The DNA for the CDR3 is TGTGCCAGCAGCTCAGCCAGGGGCGGTGGCACCGGGGAGCTGTTTTTT.

Comments on this clone: Other DNA sequences in the sample encode the same CDR3. The chain uses TRBV27 and TRBJ2-5; D is perhaps TRBD1 or TRBD2 (5 bases each). CDR3 length equals 13 residues. From germline, CDR1 is MNHEY and CDR2 SMNVEV (reference sequence). Trimming took off 2 bases at V and 5 bases at J, with 9 bases between the two ends. CDR3 nucleotide sequence: TGTGCCAGCAGTTTAGGCAGGGAGGAGACCCAGTACTTC. Protein sequence: CASSLGREETQYF.

In regard to this clone: This specimen includes other DNA sequences encoding the same CDR3. The V gene is TRBV19, the J gene TRBJ1-5; D remains unclear. Germline loops: CDR1 LNHDA, CDR2 SQIVND (reference sequence). CDR3 length equals 13 residues. V lost 3 bases and J 7 bases, leaving 10 bases between the germline ends. CDR3 nucleotide sequence: TGTGCCAGTAGTATTCGAGTTTTGCAGCCCCAGCATTTT. Its translation is CASSIRVLQPQHF.

The chain has TRBV19 and TRBJ2-7; maybe TRBD1 (6 bases). The germline CDR1 and CDR2 sequences are LNHDA and SQIVND (reference sequence). The CDR3 has 13 residues. Between the trimmed V and J ends, which lost 4 bases and 4 bases, there was a span of 11 bases. The CDR3 loop is CASSTQGGYEQYF. The CDR3 DNA follows: TGTGCCAGTAGTACACAAGGGGGTTACGAGCAGTACTTC.

V and J are TRBV9 and TRBJ2-1; D gene unclear. V shed 1 base and J shed 0 bases, with 14 bases lying between them. The CDR3 is 17 residues long. Germline V lookup: CDR1 SGDLS, CDR2 YYNGEE. The CDR3 bases are TGTGCCAGCAGCGTATCCCCTGGCAAGAGCTCCTACAATGAGCAGTTCTTC. Encoded protein: CASSVSPGKSSYNEQFF.

This chain connects TRBV28 to TRBJ2-7, with 7 nucleotides matching TRBD1. Germline values: CDR1 MDHEN, CDR2 SYDVKM. Unmatched junction bases numbered 8, after V lost 3 bases and J lost 6 bases. CDR3 length equals 14 residues. Written as DNA, the CDR3 is TGTGCCAGCAGTTTCGACGACAGGGTGATCGAGCAGTACTTC. Residues: CASSFDDRVIEQYF.

The chain is built from TRBV29-1 and TRBJ1-1; D is uncertain. The V and J ends lost 3 bases and 3 bases respectively, with 5 bases between them. CDR1 is SQVTM and CDR2 is ANQGSEA in the germline V gene. The CDR3 consists of 11 residues. As DNA, the CDR3 is TGCAGCGTTGATAGGTACACTGAAGCTTTCTTT. It is translated as CSVDRYTEAFF.

V gene TRBV28 combines with J gene TRBJ2-2; D remains ambiguous. The ends were cut back, 5 bases at V and 6 bases at J, with 13 bases in the middle. Germline V lookup: CDR1 MDHEN, CDR2 SYDVKM. The CDR3 is 14 residues long. CDR3 sequence reads: CASSTFGVSGELFF. DNA for the CDR3: TGTGCCAGCAGTACATTCGGAGTCTCCGGGGAGCTGTTTTTT.

The gene calls are TRBV7-8 and TRBJ1-1; a possible D gene is TRBD1 (5 bases). Germline-derived CDR1 and CDR2 are SGHVS and FQNEAQ. The CDR3 is made up of 14 amino acids. V was cut by 2 bases and J by 3 bases, with 10 bases left in between. CDR3 coding DNA: TGTGCCAGCAGCTTATCAGGGTTGGACACTGAAGCTTTCTTT. Its translation: CASSLSGLDTEAFF.